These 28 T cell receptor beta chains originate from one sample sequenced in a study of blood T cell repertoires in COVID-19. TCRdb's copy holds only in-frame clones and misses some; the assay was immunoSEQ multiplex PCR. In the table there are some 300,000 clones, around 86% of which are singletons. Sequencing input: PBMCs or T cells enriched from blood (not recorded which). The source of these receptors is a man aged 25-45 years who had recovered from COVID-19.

The CDR3 sequence is CASSSRGAAGEQYF. The CDR3 coding sequence is TGTGCCAGCAGTTCCCGGGGGGCAGCGGGTGAGCAGTACTTC. The chain links TRBV6-5 to TRBJ2-7, with D perhaps TRBD2 (7 bases). Trimming removed 4 bases at V and 7 bases at J, with 17 bases between. In germline, CDR1 is MNHEY, CDR2 SVGAGI. The CDR3 spans 14 residues.

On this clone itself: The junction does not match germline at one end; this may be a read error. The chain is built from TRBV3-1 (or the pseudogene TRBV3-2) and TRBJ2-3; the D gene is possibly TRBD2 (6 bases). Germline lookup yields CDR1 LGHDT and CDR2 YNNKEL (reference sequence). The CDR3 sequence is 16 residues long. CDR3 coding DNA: TGTGCCAGCAGCCCATTGGGCGGGGTTAGCATAGATACGCAGTATTTT. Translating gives CASSPLGGVSIDTQYF.

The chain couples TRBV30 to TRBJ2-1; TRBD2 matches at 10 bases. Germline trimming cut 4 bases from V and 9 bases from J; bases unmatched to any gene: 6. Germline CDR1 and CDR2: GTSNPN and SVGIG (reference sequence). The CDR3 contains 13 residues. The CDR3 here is CAWKSGRVGEQFF. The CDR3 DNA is TGTGCCTGGAAGAGCGGGAGGGTAGGTGAGCAGTTCTTC.

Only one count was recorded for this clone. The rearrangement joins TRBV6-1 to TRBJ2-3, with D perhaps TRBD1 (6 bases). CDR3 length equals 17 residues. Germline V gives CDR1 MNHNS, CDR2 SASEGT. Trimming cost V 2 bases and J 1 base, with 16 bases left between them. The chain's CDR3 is CASSELPAAGGTDTQYF. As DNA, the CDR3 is TGTGCCAGCAGTGAACTACCAGCAGCAGGGGGCACAGATACGCAGTATTTT.

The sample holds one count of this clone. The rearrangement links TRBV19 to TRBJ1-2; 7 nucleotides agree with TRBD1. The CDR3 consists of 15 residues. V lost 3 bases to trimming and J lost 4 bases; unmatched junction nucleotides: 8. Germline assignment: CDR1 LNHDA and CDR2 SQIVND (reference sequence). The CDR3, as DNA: TGTGCCAGTAGTATTCGACAGGGCTCAGGCTATGGCTACACCTTC. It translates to CASSIRQGSGYGYTF. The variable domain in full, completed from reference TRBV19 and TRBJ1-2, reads DGGITQSPKYLFRKEGQNVTLSCEQNLNHDAMYWYRQDPGQGLRLIYYSQIVNDFQKGDIAEGYSVSREKKESFPLTVTSAQKNPTAFYLCASSIRQGSGYGYTFGSGTRLTVV.

CDR3 in amino acids: CSVNSQGSGSEQYF. The CDR3 DNA sequence: TGCAGCGTCAATAGTCAAGGGAGCGGGAGCGAGCAGTACTTC. The chain recombines TRBV29-1 with TRBJ2-7, with 8 nucleotides matching TRBD2. CDR3 length: 14 amino acids. V lost 6 bases to trimming and J lost 6 bases; unmatched junction nucleotides: 13. Germline CDR1 is SQVTM and CDR2 is ANQGSEA.

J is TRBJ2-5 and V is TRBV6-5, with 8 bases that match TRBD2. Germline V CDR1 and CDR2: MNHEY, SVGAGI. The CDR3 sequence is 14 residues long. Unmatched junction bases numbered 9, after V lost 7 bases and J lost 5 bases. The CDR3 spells CASTLGLGGETQYF. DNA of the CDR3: TGTGCCAGCACCTTGGGACTAGGGGGGGAGACCCAGTACTTC.

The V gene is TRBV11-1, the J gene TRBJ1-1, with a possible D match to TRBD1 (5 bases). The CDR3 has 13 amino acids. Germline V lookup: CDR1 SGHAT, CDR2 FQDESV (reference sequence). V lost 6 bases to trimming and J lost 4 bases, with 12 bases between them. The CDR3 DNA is TGTGCCAGCAGGGGGCCTTGGGGCACTGAAGCTTTCTTT. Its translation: CASRGPWGTEAFF.

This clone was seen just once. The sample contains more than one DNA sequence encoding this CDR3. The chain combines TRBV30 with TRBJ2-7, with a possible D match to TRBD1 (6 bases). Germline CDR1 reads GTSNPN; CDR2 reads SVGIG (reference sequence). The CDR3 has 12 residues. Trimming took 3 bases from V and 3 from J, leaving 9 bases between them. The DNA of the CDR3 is TGTGCCTGGAGCCCGACAGGCTACGAGCAGTACTTC. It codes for CAWSPTGYEQYF.

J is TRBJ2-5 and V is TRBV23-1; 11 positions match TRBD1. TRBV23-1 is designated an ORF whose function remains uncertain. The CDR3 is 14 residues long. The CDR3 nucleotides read TGCGTAAATGCCGGGACAGGGGGGCATGAGACCCAGTACTTC. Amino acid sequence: CVNAGTGGHETQYF.

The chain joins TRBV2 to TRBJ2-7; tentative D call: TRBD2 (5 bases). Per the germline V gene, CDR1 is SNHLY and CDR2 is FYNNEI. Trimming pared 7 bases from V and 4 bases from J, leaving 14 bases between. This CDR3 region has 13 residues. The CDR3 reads CASILGSQYEQYF. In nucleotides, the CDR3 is TGTGCCAGCATTCTTGGGAGTCAATACGAGCAGTACTTC.

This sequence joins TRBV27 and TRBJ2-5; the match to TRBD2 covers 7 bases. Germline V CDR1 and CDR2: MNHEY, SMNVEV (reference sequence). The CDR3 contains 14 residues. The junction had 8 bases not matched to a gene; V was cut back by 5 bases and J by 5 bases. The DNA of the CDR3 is TGTGCCAGCAGTGGGGGGGGGAGACTGGAGACCCAGTACTTC. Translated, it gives CASSGGGRLETQYF.

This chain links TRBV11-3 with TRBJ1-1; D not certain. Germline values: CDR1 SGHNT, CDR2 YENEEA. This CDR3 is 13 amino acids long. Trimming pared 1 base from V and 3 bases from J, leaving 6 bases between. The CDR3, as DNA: TGTGCCAGCAGCTTAGCGGTCGACACTGAAGCTTTCTTT. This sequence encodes CASSLAVDTEAFF.

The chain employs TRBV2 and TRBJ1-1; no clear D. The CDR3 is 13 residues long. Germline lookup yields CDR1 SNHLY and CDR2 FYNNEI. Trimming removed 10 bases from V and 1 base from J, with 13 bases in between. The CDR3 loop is CAIHPGGNTEAFF. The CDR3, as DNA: TGTGCCATCCACCCAGGAGGGAACACTGAAGCTTTCTTT.

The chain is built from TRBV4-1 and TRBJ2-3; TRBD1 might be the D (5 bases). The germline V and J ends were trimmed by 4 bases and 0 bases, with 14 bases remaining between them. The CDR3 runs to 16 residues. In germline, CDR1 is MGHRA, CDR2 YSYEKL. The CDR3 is CASSPMGQSSTDTQYF. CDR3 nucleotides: TGCGCCAGCAGCCCGATGGGGCAGTCTAGCACAGATACGCAGTATTTT.

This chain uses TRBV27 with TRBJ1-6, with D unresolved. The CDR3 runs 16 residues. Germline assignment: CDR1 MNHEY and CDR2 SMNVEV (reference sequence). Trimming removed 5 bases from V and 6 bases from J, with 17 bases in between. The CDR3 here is CASSPPTRNFNSPLHF. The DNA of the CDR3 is TGTGCCAGCAGTCCCCCGACGAGGAATTTTAATTCACCCCTCCACTTT.

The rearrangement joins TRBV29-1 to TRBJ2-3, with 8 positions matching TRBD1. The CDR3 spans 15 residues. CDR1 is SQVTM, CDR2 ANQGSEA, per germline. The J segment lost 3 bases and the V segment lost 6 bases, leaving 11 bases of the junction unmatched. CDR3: CSVPTFDRGTDTQYF. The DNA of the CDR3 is TGCAGCGTCCCCACCTTTGACAGGGGAACAGATACGCAGTATTTT.

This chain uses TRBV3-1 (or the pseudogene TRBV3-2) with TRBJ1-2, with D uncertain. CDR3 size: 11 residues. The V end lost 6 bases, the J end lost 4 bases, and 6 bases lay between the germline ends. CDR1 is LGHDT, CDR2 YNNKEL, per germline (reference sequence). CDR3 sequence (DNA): TGTGCCAGCAGGGGCATCTATGGCTACACCTTC. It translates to CASRGIYGYTF.

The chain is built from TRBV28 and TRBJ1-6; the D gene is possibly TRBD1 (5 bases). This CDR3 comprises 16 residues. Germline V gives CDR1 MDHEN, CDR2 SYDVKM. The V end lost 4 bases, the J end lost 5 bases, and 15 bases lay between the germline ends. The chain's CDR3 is CASSSRDRLHNSPLHF. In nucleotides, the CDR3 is TGTGCCAGCAGTTCCCGAGACAGATTACATAATTCACCCCTCCACTTT.

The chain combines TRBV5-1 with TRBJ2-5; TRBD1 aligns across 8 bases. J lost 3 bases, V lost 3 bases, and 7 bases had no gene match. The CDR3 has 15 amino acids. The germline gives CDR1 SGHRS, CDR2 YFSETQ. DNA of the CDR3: TGCGCCAGCAGCTACTCTCAGGGGGCTAAAGAGACCCAGTACTTC. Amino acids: CASSYSQGAKETQYF.

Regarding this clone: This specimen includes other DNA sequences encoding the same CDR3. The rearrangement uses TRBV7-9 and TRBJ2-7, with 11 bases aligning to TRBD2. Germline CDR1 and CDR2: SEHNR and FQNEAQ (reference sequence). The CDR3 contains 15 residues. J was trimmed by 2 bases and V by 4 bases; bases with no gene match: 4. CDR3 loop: CASSSGLAGPYEQYF. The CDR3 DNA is TGTGCCAGCAGCTCCGGACTAGCGGGTCCCTACGAGCAGTACTTC.

The CDR3 loop reads CASSFRGRGPGEQYF. The CDR3 nucleotides are TGTGCCAGCAGTTTCAGGGGCAGGGGGCCGGGGGAGCAGTACTTC. The genes are TRBV28 and TRBJ2-7; 8 nucleotides agree with TRBD1. The CDR3 is 15 residues long. Germline V gives CDR1 MDHEN, CDR2 SYDVKM. J lost 7 bases, V lost 3 bases, and 11 bases had no gene match.

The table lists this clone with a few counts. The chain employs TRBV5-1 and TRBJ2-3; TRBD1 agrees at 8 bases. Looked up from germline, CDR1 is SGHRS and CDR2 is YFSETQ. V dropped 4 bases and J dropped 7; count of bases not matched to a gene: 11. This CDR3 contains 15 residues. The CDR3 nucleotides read TGCGCCAGCAGCCTCCAGGGACAGGATAAAAATACGCAGTATTTT. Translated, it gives CASSLQGQDKNTQYF.

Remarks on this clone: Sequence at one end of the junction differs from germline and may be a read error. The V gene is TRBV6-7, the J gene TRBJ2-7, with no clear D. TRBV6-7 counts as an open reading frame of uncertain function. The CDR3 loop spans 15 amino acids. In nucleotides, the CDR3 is TGTGCCAGCAGTTCCGACAACCTACTTCCCTACGTGCAGTACTTC. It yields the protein CASSSDNLLPYVQYF.

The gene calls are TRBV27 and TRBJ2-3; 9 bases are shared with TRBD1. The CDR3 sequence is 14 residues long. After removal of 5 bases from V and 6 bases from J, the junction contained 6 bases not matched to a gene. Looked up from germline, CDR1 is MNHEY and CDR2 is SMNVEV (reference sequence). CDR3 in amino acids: CASSPGQGLDTQYF. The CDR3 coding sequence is TGTGCCAGCAGTCCGGGACAGGGCTTGGATACGCAGTATTTT.

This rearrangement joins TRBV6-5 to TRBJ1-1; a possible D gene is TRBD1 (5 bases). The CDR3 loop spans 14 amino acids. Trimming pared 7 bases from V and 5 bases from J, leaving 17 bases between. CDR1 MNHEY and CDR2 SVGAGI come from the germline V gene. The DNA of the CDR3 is TGTGCCAGCACTCCTCCAGGGTACAGGACTGAAGCTTTCTTT. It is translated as CASTPPGYRTEAFF.

The CDR3 region is CASRGLSYEQYF. The CDR3 nucleotides are TGTGCCAGCAGGGGCCTCTCCTACGAGCAGTACTTC. The genes are TRBV6-5 and TRBJ2-7, with unresolved D. Trimming stripped 6 bases from V and 0 bases from J, with 6 bases between. In germline, CDR1 is MNHEY, CDR2 SVGAGI. The CDR3 has 12 amino acids.

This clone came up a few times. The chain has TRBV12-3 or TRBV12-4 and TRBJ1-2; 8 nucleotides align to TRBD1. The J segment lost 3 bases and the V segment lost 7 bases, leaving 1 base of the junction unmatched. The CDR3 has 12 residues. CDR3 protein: CASTDRDYGYTF. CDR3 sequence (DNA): TGTGCCAGCACGGACAGGGACTATGGCTACACCTTC.